This passage covers 26 T cell receptor beta chains from one sample sequenced in a study of OX40 agonist ivuxolimab in advanced cancers. The table came from immunoSEQ multiplex PCR; TCRdb's copy has only in-frame clones and leaves some out. The sample has roughly 67,000 clones, 82% seen once. Source: CD4+ or CD8+ T cells sorted from blood, taken in a trial of the OX40 agonist ivuxolimab. The receptors were gathered from an adult with an advanced solid tumor such as melanoma, head and neck, liver or kidney cancer.

Regarding this clone: Other DNA variants within this sample encode the same CDR3. This rearrangement joins TRBV28 to TRBJ2-3, with 9 bases matching TRBD2. V shed 6 bases, J shed 1 base, and the junction held 2 bases outside the gene matches. The CDR3 is 14 amino acids. Germline CDR1 MDHEN, CDR2 SYDVKM. The CDR3 reads CASRLAGGTDTQYF. DNA for the CDR3: TGTGCCAGCAGATTAGCGGGGGGCACAGATACGCAGTATTTT. Full variable domain (rest looked up from reference TRBV28 and TRBJ2-3): DVKVTQSSRYLVKRTGEKVFLECVQDMDHENMFWYRQDPGLGLRLIYFSYDVKMKEKGDIPEGYSVSREKKERFSLILESASTNQTSMYLCASRLAGGTDTQYFGPGTRLTVL.

This sequence joins TRBV5-4 and TRBJ1-5; D remains ambiguous. This CDR3 is built from 13 residues. Per germline, CDR1 SGHNT and CDR2 YYREEE (reference sequence). Trimming took off 4 bases at V and 0 bases at J, with 5 bases between the two ends. CDR3: CASSLDSNQPQHF. The CDR3 nucleotides are TGTGCCAGCAGCCTCGATAGCAATCAGCCCCAGCATTTT.

The gene calls are TRBV6-6 and TRBJ2-7; 13 positions agree with TRBD2. The CDR3 contains 14 residues. The trim removed 6 bases at V and 6 bases at J, leaving 5 bases unmatched. In germline, CDR1 is MNHNY, CDR2 SVGAGI (reference sequence). Here the CDR3 reads CASRLAGGPSEQYV. The DNA for the CDR3 is TGTGCCAGCAGACTAGCGGGGGGGCCCTCCGAGCAGTACGTC.

The chain joins TRBV5-6 to TRBJ1-5; possible D gene TRBD1, 6 bases. This CDR3 has 16 residues. Germline loops: CDR1 SGHDT, CDR2 YYEEEE. Trimming took off 7 bases at V and 0 bases at J, with 17 bases between the two ends. CDR3 loop: CASGGRRKYSNQPQHF. DNA for the CDR3: TGTGCCAGCGGGGGCAGACGAAAGTATAGCAATCAGCCCCAGCATTTT.

The J gene is TRBJ2-2, the V gene TRBV15; the match to TRBD2 covers 11 bases. J was trimmed by 2 bases and V by 3 bases; bases with no gene match: 5. The CDR3 length is 17 residues. CDR1 and CDR2 from the germline V gene are LNHNV and YYDKDF (reference sequence). In nucleotides, the CDR3 is TGTGCCACCAGCAGCCGCCTAGCGGGAGGTAACACCGGGGAGCTGTTTTTT. Translation: CATSSRLAGGNTGELFF.

The genes are TRBV7-6 and TRBJ2-1, with TRBD2 matching over 10 bases. Per germline, CDR1 SGHVS and CDR2 FNYEAQ. This CDR3 region has 17 residues. The trim removed 0 bases at V and 2 bases at J, leaving 4 bases unmatched. The CDR3 region is CASSLATSGNPYNEQFF. As DNA, the CDR3 is TGTGCCAGCAGCTTAGCAACTAGCGGGAACCCCTACAATGAGCAGTTCTTC.

This clone was recorded a few times. The chain links TRBV7-2 to TRBJ1-6; D possibly corresponds to TRBD1 (5 bases). The CDR3 is made up of 15 amino acids. V was trimmed by 3 bases and J by 11 bases, leaving 17 bases between them. Per germline, CDR1 SGHTA and CDR2 FQGNSA. CDR3 in DNA: TGTGCCAGCAGCTTGATGGCGGGCTCGGGGGCACCCCTCCACTTT. This encodes CASSLMAGSGAPLHF.

V usage is TRBV7-8 and J usage is TRBJ2-5; D might be TRBD1 or TRBD2, each matching 5 bases. The V and J ends lost 5 bases and 2 bases respectively, with 18 bases between them. The V gene's germline CDR1 is SGHVS and CDR2 FQNEAQ. The CDR3 consists of 16 residues. The CDR3 DNA is TGTGCCAGCAGCCTCGGGACGGCCAACCTTCAAGAGACCCAGTACTTC. Its protein product is CASSLGTANLQETQYF.

The V call is TRBV7-9, the J call TRBJ2-5, with D perhaps matching TRBD2 (5 bases). The germline V gene encodes CDR1 SEHNR and CDR2 FQNEAQ (reference sequence). V was pared by 6 bases and J by 2 bases, with 13 bases between. CDR3 length equals 14 residues. The CDR3, as DNA: TGTGCCAGCAGGGACGGACGGGAACAAGAGACCCAGTACTTC. As protein: CASRDGREQETQYF.

The chain is built from TRBV11-2 and TRBJ1-6, with a possible D match to TRBD1 (6 bases). Trimming removed 5 bases at V and 4 bases at J, with 12 bases between. Per the germline V gene, CDR1 is SGHAT and CDR2 is FQNNGV. The CDR3 runs to 15 residues. The CDR3 loop is CASSVDRLYNSPLHF. In DNA form, the CDR3 reads TGTGCCAGCAGCGTCGACAGGCTGTATAATTCACCCCTCCACTTT.

A single count supports this clone. This chain joins TRBV6-5 and TRBJ1-5, with D possibly matching TRBD1 (5 bases). Germline V gives CDR1 MNHEY, CDR2 SVGAGI. The CDR3 runs 15 residues. V dropped 3 bases and J dropped 2 bases, with 11 bases sitting between them. The CDR3 loop is CASSYKWDGNQPQHF. CDR3 DNA sequence: TGTGCCAGCAGTTATAAATGGGACGGCAATCAGCCCCAGCATTTT.

The chain joins TRBV7-2 to TRBJ1-1; D unclear. Trimming cost V 2 bases and J 8 bases, with 9 bases left between them. Germline assignment: CDR1 SGHTA and CDR2 FQGNSA. This CDR3 is built from 12 residues. CDR3 residues: CASSLLKGEAFF. CDR3 nucleotides: TGTGCCAGCAGCTTATTAAAAGGGGAAGCTTTCTTT.

V gene TRBV29-1 combines with J gene TRBJ2-7; possibly TRBD1 for D (5 bases). The CDR3 is 13 amino acids. CDR1 SQVTM and CDR2 ANQGSEA come from the germline V gene. Trimming shortened V by 3 bases and J by 2 bases, and 11 bases separated the two germline ends. In DNA form, the CDR3 reads TGCAGCGTTGAGTCGCAGGGCCCCTACGAGCAGTACTTC. Translating gives CSVESQGPYEQYF.

This sequence joins TRBV27 and TRBJ2-3, with D hard to call. Germline V CDR1 and CDR2: MNHEY, SMNVEV (reference sequence). CDR3 length: 14 amino acids. The ends were cut back, 4 bases at V and 4 bases at J, with 12 bases in the middle. The CDR3 region has the DNA TGTGCCAGCAGTTCACACGGTAGGCCAGATACGCAGTATTTT. It is translated as CASSSHGRPDTQYF.

The chain couples TRBV5-4 to TRBJ2-3, with a weak D call TRBD2 (7 bases). The V gene's germline CDR1 is SGHNT and CDR2 YYREEE (reference sequence). Trimming removed 4 bases from V and 2 bases from J, with 14 bases in between. This CDR3 contains 15 residues. The DNA of the CDR3 is TGTGCCAGCAGCCCCCCGGGGGGCCTCACAGATACGCAGTATTTT. It encodes CASSPPGGLTDTQYF.

The chain couples TRBV28 to TRBJ1-1; maybe TRBD1 (5 bases). There are 14 residues in the CDR3. V was shortened by 6 bases and J by 5 bases, with 16 bases between the two germline ends. Germline V gene lookup returns CDR1 MDHEN and CDR2 SYDVKM. This CDR3 is CASSPVGLGTEAFF. CDR3 bases: TGTGCCAGCAGCCCCGTGGGGCTGGGTACTGAAGCTTTCTTT.

This sequence joins TRBV28 and TRBJ1-1, with D maybe TRBD1 (5 bases). Germline assignment: CDR1 MDHEN and CDR2 SYDVKM. V gave up 1 base and J gave up 3 bases, with 15 bases separating them. The CDR3 is 16 residues long. The CDR3 reads CASSLFTQGVDTEAFF. The CDR3 DNA follows: TGTGCCAGCAGTTTATTTACTCAGGGAGTCGACACTGAAGCTTTCTTT.

J is TRBJ1-6 and V is TRBV6-1; D call uncertain. The V end lost 5 bases, the J end lost 8 bases, and 4 bases lay between the germline ends. Germline CDR1 and CDR2: MNHNS and SASEGT. This CDR3 contains 11 residues. This CDR3 reads CASSQYSPLHF. Here the CDR3 DNA reads TGTGCCAGCAGTCAGTATTCACCCCTCCACTTT.

This clone was seen a handful of times. The V gene is TRBV9, the J gene TRBJ2-7; 7 nucleotides align to TRBD1. Germline values: CDR1 SGDLS, CDR2 YYNGEE. The V and J ends lost 4 bases and 2 bases, in that order; junction bases with no gene match: 3. The CDR3 is 13 amino acids. The CDR3 coding sequence is TGTGCCAGCAGCTCCGGGACAGCCTACGAGCAGTACTTC. This encodes CASSSGTAYEQYF.

The rearrangement links TRBV9 to TRBJ2-2; no firm D call. Germline assignment: CDR1 SGDLS and CDR2 YYNGEE. Trimming took 0 bases from V and 4 from J, leaving 13 bases between them. The CDR3 sequence is 16 residues long. In DNA, the CDR3 is TGTGCCAGCAGCGTAGAGGCTACGAGGCCCACCGGGGAGCTGTTTTTT. It specifies CASSVEATRPTGELFF.

The V call is TRBV15, the J call TRBJ2-5; D uncertain. CDR3 size: 16 residues. Germline CDR1 and CDR2: LNHNV and YYDKDF (reference sequence). The V end was cut by 1 base, the J end by 1 base, with 13 bases between. CDR3 loop: CATSRGRAVLQETQYF. The CDR3 region has the DNA TGTGCCACCAGCAGAGGACGGGCGGTCCTCCAAGAGACCCAGTACTTC.

The rearrangement links TRBV6-1 to TRBJ2-1, with 8 bases that match TRBD1. Germline V gene sequence: CDR1 MNHNS, CDR2 SASEGT. The trim removed 6 bases at V and 4 bases at J, leaving 8 bases unmatched. The CDR3 sequence is 15 residues long. CDR3 DNA: TGTGCCAGCAGACCGGACAGGGACTCATACAATGAGCAGTTCTTC. Protein: CASRPDRDSYNEQFF.

This clone appeared a few times. The gene calls are TRBV10-3 and TRBJ2-1; the match to TRBD2 covers 10 bases. CDR1 and CDR2 from the germline V gene are ENHRY and SYGVKD. The CDR3 has 16 amino acids. V gave up 6 bases and J gave up 5 bases; unmatched junction bases: 10. CDR3 nucleotides: TGTGCCATCAGCGCTACTAGCGGGGCTGTGGACAATGAGCAGTTCTTC. This gives the protein CAISATSGAVDNEQFF.

The CDR3 loop reads CASSYSSKGARAEAFF. CDR3 nucleotide sequence: TGTGCCAGCAGTTACTCTAGTAAGGGGGCGCGTGCTGAAGCTTTCTTT. The chain combines TRBV6-6 with TRBJ1-1, with 7 bases that match TRBD1. CDR1 is MNHNY, CDR2 SVGAGI, per germline (reference sequence). The CDR3 loop spans 16 amino acids. V gave up 0 bases and J gave up 6 bases; unmatched junction bases: 10.

This clone was counted a few times. J is TRBJ2-7 and V is TRBV27; tentative D call: TRBD2 (5 bases). The CDR3 has 12 residues. V was cut by 5 bases and J by 6 bases, with 11 bases left in between. CDR1 and CDR2 from the germline V gene are MNHEY and SMNVEV (reference sequence). The CDR3 nucleotides read TGTGCCAGCAGTGTACGAGGGCGCGAGCAGTACTTC. Encoded protein: CASSVRGREQYF.

The V gene is TRBV6-6, the J gene TRBJ1-6; 7 bases map to TRBD1. Looked up from germline, CDR1 is MNHNY and CDR2 is SVGAGI (reference sequence). This CDR3 has 14 amino acids. With 2 bases clipped from V and 9 bases from J, the junction kept 4 bases outside the gene matches. CDR3 coding DNA: TGTGCCAGCAGTTACCCAGGGACAGCTTCACCCCTCCACTTT. Translation gives CASSYPGTASPLHF.